This TCR beta chain stems from a study of control samples from healthy donors and cancer patients. The CDR3 sequence is 11 residues long. The junction had 4 bases not matched to a gene; V was cut back by 6 bases and J by 13 bases. Germline V gene lookup returns CDR1 MNHNY and CDR2 SVGAGI (reference sequence). Sequencing used immunoSEQ multiplex PCR; TCRdb keeps in-frame clones, though not all of them. The sample lists under 150,000 clones, around 90% occurring once. The specimen was blood. This chain uses TRBV6-6 with TRBJ2-1, with 9 bases identical to TRBD1. The TCR comes from a woman aged 70-85 years in good health. The CDR3 region is CASSADRGQFF. The DNA of the CDR3 is TGTGCCAGCAGCGCGGACAGGGGTCAGTTCTTC.